This record concerns one T cell receptor beta chain sequence. In the study's own analysis: Estimation of nucleated cell counts was performed using reference gene primer amplification. Repertoires were generated with immunoSEQ multiplex PCR, while TCRdb's copy carries only in-frame clones and drops some. The V and J calls and clone size are taken from that table; D and trimming were inferred from the DNA. Of 200,000 to 300,000 clones in the sample, roughly 79% were seen once. These data are taken from a study of blood T cell repertoires in COVID-19. Study in general: The analysed material was cDNA or gDNA that came from T cells, B-cell-depleted T cells, or PBMCs.

Trimming at V came to 6 bases and at J to 7 bases, leaving 11 bases not matched to a gene. The CDR3 sequence is 16 residues long. The V gene's germline CDR1 is MNHEY and CDR2 SVGEGT. This clonotype originated in a woman of 80 years or more with COVID-19, enrolled during active disease. This chain uses TRBV6-2 or TRBV6-3 with TRBJ2-3; 12 bases align to TRBD2. Source material: peripheral blood. The CDR3 protein is CASSSRLAGGPNTQYF. CDR3 sequence (DNA): TGTGCCAGCAGCTCCCGGCTAGCGGGAGGGCCAAATACGCAGTATTTT.